These 25 T cell receptor beta chains originate from one sample sequenced in a study of cytomegalovirus exposure and HLA in healthy donors. Here immunoSEQ multiplex PCR was the method, and the copy in TCRdb shows in-frame clones only, minus some. The data show roughly 150,000 clones, more than 70% seen once. Material for sequencing was PBMCs. The source of these receptors is a man aged 18 to 29 in good health and CMV-seronegative.

The CDR3 DNA follows: TGCAGCGTCCTTCCTGGACTAGCGGACTACGAGCAGTACTTC. Translation gives CSVLPGLADYEQYF. The chain is built from TRBV29-1 and TRBJ2-7; 10 nucleotides align to TRBD2. The V gene's germline CDR1 is SQVTM and CDR2 ANQGSEA. Unmatched junction bases numbered 8, after V lost 6 bases and J lost 3 bases. The CDR3 consists of 14 residues.

The rearrangement joins TRBV7-9 to TRBJ1-5; TRBD1 aligns across 7 bases. Germline V gene data show CDR1 as SEHNR and CDR2 as FQNEAQ (reference sequence). The CDR3 extends over 15 amino acids. Germline trimming cut 5 bases from V and 0 bases from J; bases unmatched to any gene: 4. The CDR3 nucleotides are TGTGCCAGCAGCCGGGACAGCTATAGCAATCAGCCCCAGCATTTT. Translating it yields CASSRDSYSNQPQHF.

This chain connects TRBV7-2 to TRBJ1-2, with TRBD1 matching 9 bases. After removal of 5 bases from V and 6 bases from J, the junction contained 7 bases not matched to a gene. This CDR3 comprises 14 residues. CDR1 is SGHTA and CDR2 is FQGNSA in the germline V gene. The CDR3 nucleotides are TGTGCCAGCAGCCGAACCCGGACAGGGGATGGCTACACCTTC. Translated: CASSRTRTGDGYTF.

This chain connects TRBV9 to TRBJ2-5, with TRBD1 matching over 9 bases. The junction had 4 bases not matched to a gene; V was cut back by 4 bases and J by 3 bases. From germline, CDR1 is SGDLS and CDR2 YYNGEE. The CDR3 length is 14 residues. CDR3 loop: CASSFRDREETQYF. The CDR3 nucleotides are TGTGCCAGCAGCTTCAGGGACAGGGAAGAGACCCAGTACTTC.

The CDR3 region is CASSLMGARGRYSNQPQHF. The CDR3 DNA sequence: TGTGCCAGCAGTTTAATGGGGGCGCGGGGGAGATATAGCAATCAGCCCCAGCATTTT. The chain uses TRBV27 and TRBJ1-5; D is possibly TRBD1 (6 bases). Trimming left V 2 bases short and J 0 bases short, with 20 bases between. Germline V gene lookup returns CDR1 MNHEY and CDR2 SMNVEV (reference sequence). This CDR3 region has 19 residues.

The CDR3 protein is CASSPTPNTEAFF. Written as DNA, the CDR3 is TGTGCCAGCAGCCCCACACCGAACACTGAAGCTTTCTTT. V and J are TRBV6-6 and TRBJ1-1; D call uncertain. Germline V gene lookup returns CDR1 MNHNY and CDR2 SVGAGI (reference sequence). Trimming took 6 bases from V and 1 from J, leaving 9 bases between them. CDR3 length: 13 residues.

The chain joins TRBV27 to TRBJ1-2, with D tentatively TRBD1 (6 bases). The CDR3 is made up of 15 amino acids. V was cut by 6 bases and J by 0 bases, with 14 bases left in between. Germline CDR1 and CDR2: MNHEY and SMNVEV (reference sequence). For the CDR3, the DNA is TGTGCCAGCAGGGACGGGACACCAGCTAACTATGGCTACACCTTC. It yields the protein CASRDGTPANYGYTF.

The chain has TRBV27 and TRBJ1-3, with 7 bases matching TRBD1. The germline V gene encodes CDR1 MNHEY and CDR2 SMNVEV (reference sequence). J gave up 4 bases and V 5 bases, and 5 bases lay outside the gene matches. CDR3 size: 14 residues. For the CDR3, the DNA is TGTGCCAGCAGTACAGGGGTGGGCGGAAACACCATATATTTT. It codes for CASSTGVGGNTIYF.

The V gene is TRBV19, the J gene TRBJ1-3; a weak D match, TRBD1 (5 bases). The V gene's germline CDR1 is LNHDA and CDR2 SQIVND (reference sequence). CDR3 length: 15 residues. V was clipped by 3 bases and J by 0 bases, with 9 bases between them. Written as DNA, the CDR3 is TGTGCCAGTAGTATGACCGGGGGCTCTGGAAACACCATATATTTT. It is translated as CASSMTGGSGNTIYF. Full variable domain (outside the CDR3, taken from reference TRBV19 and TRBJ1-3): DGGITQSPKYLFRKEGQNVTLSCEQNLNHDAMYWYRQDPGQGLRLIYYSQIVNDFQKGDIAEGYSVSREKKESFPLTVTSAQKNPTAFYLCASSMTGGSGNTIYFGEGSWLTVV.

The rearrangement links TRBV14 to TRBJ2-7, with 11 bases lining up with TRBD2. CDR1 is SGHDN, CDR2 FVKESK, per germline. The ends lost 1 base at V and 1 base at J; junction bases unmatched: 6. The CDR3 sequence is 17 residues long. The CDR3 spells CASSQVSLAGGSYEQYF. DNA of the CDR3: TGTGCCAGCAGCCAAGTCAGTTTAGCGGGAGGGTCCTACGAGCAGTACTTC.

The chain employs TRBV27 and TRBJ2-1; possibly TRBD2 for D (5 bases). The CDR3 length is 15 residues. The germline V and J ends were trimmed by 2 bases and 0 bases, with 8 bases remaining between them. Germline-derived CDR1 and CDR2 are MNHEY and SMNVEV (reference sequence). Written as DNA, the CDR3 is TGTGCCAGCAGTTTAGAGGGCAGCTCCTACAATGAGCAGTTCTTC. Translating gives CASSLEGSSYNEQFF.

V is TRBV11-1 and J is TRBJ2-4, with a weak D call TRBD1 (5 bases). Trimming took off 1 base at V and 5 bases at J, with 12 bases between the two ends. CDR1 and CDR2 (germline): SGHAT, FQDESV (reference sequence). The CDR3 loop spans 15 amino acids. The CDR3 region is CASSLGGRVENIQYF. In DNA form, the CDR3 reads TGTGCCAGCAGCTTAGGGGGCAGGGTTGAAAACATTCAGTACTTC.

This chain joins TRBV6-5 and TRBJ2-1, with unresolved D. Germline assignment: CDR1 MNHEY and CDR2 SVGAGI. This CDR3 is 16 amino acids long. V was pared by 2 bases and J by 0 bases, with 11 bases between. CDR3 bases: TGTGCCAGCAGTTACCAGTCCTGGAGCTCCTACAATGAGCAGTTCTTC. This encodes CASSYQSWSSYNEQFF.

The V gene is TRBV13, the J gene TRBJ1-3; the match to TRBD1 covers 8 bases. The junction had 4 bases not matched to a gene; V was cut back by 5 bases and J by 1 base. This CDR3 region has 15 residues. CDR1 is PRHDT, CDR2 FYEKMQ, per germline (reference sequence). The CDR3 protein is CASSPGDRSGNTIYF. In DNA, the CDR3 is TGTGCCAGCAGCCCAGGGGACAGGTCTGGAAACACCATATATTTT.

The chain carries TRBV7-9 and TRBJ2-7; 10 bases are a match to TRBD1. The V segment lost 10 bases and the J segment 1 base; nucleotides outside the gene matches: 10. CDR1 and CDR2 from the germline V gene are SEHNR and FQNEAQ (reference sequence). This CDR3 spans 15 amino acids. DNA of the CDR3: TGTGCCATCGAGCCGGGACAGGGGAAATCCTACGAGCAGTACTTC. Translating it yields CAIEPGQGKSYEQYF.

A remark on this clone: Other DNA sequences in this specimen translate into the identical CDR3. The rearrangement uses TRBV5-1 and TRBJ1-1; 7 positions agree with TRBD1. The V gene end was trimmed by 5 bases and the J gene end by 1 base; junction bases not matched to a gene: 2. In germline, CDR1 is SGHRS, CDR2 YFSETQ. The length of the CDR3 is 13 residues. The CDR3 here is CASRRDRNTEAFF. CDR3 bases: TGCGCCAGCAGGCGGGACAGGAACACTGAAGCTTTCTTT.

V and J are TRBV5-4 and TRBJ2-2; 8 bases are a match to TRBD1. The trim removed 4 bases at V and 6 bases at J, leaving 8 bases unmatched. CDR3 size: 15 residues. Germline values: CDR1 SGHNT, CDR2 YYREEE (reference sequence). This CDR3 is CASSLDREGAGELFF. The CDR3 DNA reads TGTGCCAGCAGCCTGGACAGGGAAGGCGCCGGGGAGCTGTTTTTT.

CDR3 DNA sequence: TGTGCCAGCAGTTTAGGGACAGGGTCTAGCGGGGGGGCCAGGAATGAGCAGTTCTTC. Its protein product is CASSLGTGSSGGARNEQFF. This chain joins TRBV27 and TRBJ2-1; 12 bases are a match to TRBD2. CDR3 size: 19 residues. The V gene end was trimmed by 2 bases and the J gene end by 7 bases; junction bases not matched to a gene: 15. Germline CDR1 MNHEY, CDR2 SMNVEV (reference sequence).

V and J are TRBV28 and TRBJ1-2; D is perhaps TRBD1 (5 bases). Germline V gene sequence: CDR1 MDHEN, CDR2 SYDVKM. The CDR3 contains 16 residues. Trimming removed 5 bases at V and 4 bases at J, with 20 bases between. The CDR3 sequence: CASSTPSGVEGYGYTF. DNA of the CDR3: TGTGCCAGCAGTACCCCATCGGGGGTGGAAGGCTATGGCTACACCTTC.

This chain joins TRBV7-8 and TRBJ2-5; D is perhaps TRBD1 (6 bases). CDR3 length: 18 residues. The germline V gene encodes CDR1 SGHVS and CDR2 FQNEAQ. Trimming left V 5 bases short and J 2 bases short, with 24 bases between. CDR3 sequence: CASSRPFSKQGWQETQYF. DNA of the CDR3: TGTGCCAGCAGCCGCCCATTCTCAAAACAGGGTTGGCAAGAGACCCAGTACTTC.

The chain recombines TRBV5-4 with TRBJ2-3, with 7 bases identical to TRBD1. Germline V CDR1 and CDR2: SGHNT, YYREEE (reference sequence). This CDR3 has 13 residues. The J segment lost 5 bases and the V segment lost 5 bases, leaving 5 bases of the junction unmatched. In nucleotides, the CDR3 is TGTGCCAGCAGTCCACAGGGGTTAGATACGCAGTATTTT. It is translated as CASSPQGLDTQYF.

The chain joins TRBV5-1 to TRBJ2-2; no firm D call. The CDR3 sequence is 12 residues long. Trimming shortened V by 2 bases and J by 4 bases, and 3 bases separated the two germline ends. Germline V lookup: CDR1 SGHRS, CDR2 YFSETQ. CDR3 sequence: CASSFGTGELFF. In DNA, the CDR3 is TGCGCCAGCAGCTTCGGCACCGGGGAGCTGTTTTTT.

This chain uses TRBV28 with TRBJ2-7; 8 positions agree with TRBD1. This CDR3 is built from 14 residues. Germline values: CDR1 MDHEN, CDR2 SYDVKM. V lost 6 bases to trimming and J lost 2 bases; unmatched junction nucleotides: 6. CDR3 nucleotides: TGTGCCAGCAGGACCCGGGACAGGCCCTACGAGCAGTACGTC. Translated: CASRTRDRPYEQYV.

V and J are TRBV6-5 and TRBJ1-4; D is unresolved. This CDR3 comprises 16 residues. Germline CDR1 reads MNHEY; CDR2 reads SVGAGI. V was pared by 2 bases and J by 0 bases, with 10 bases between. CDR3 loop: CASSYGEGSTNEKLFF. The CDR3 nucleotides are TGTGCCAGCAGTTACGGGGAGGGTTCAACTAATGAAAAACTGTTTTTT.

The gene calls are TRBV7-9 and TRBJ1-2; the match to TRBD1 covers 9 bases. Germline V lookup: CDR1 SEHNR, CDR2 FQNEAQ (reference sequence). The J segment lost 8 bases and the V segment lost 5 bases, leaving 9 bases of the junction unmatched. This CDR3 contains 14 residues. The CDR3 loop is CASSRDREAPGYTF. The CDR3 DNA sequence: TGTGCCAGCAGCCGGGACAGGGAAGCTCCGGGCTACACCTTC.